This T cell receptor (beta chain) was captured in a study of T cells in women clearing cervical HPV infection. This table comes from immunoSEQ multiplex PCR, and its TCRdb copy is limited to in-frame clones, with some not included. The sample's table shows under 50,000 clones. Details on this clone: Read coverage stops 3 residues before the CDR3 terminus; the germline J gene supplies the remainder.

Germline V gene sequence: CDR1 MDHEN, CDR2 SYDVKM. The CDR3 contains 15 residues. Between the trimmed V and J ends, which lost 5 bases and 0 bases, there was a span of 13 bases. The chain recombines TRBV28 with TRBJ1-1, with unresolved D. The receptor comes from a woman between 18 and 70 years old with a cervical HPV16 infection that either progressed to CIN3+ or cleared (not recorded which). Sequences were obtained from blood buffy coat. CDR3 sequence reads: CASSQGGSMNTEAFF. The CDR3 bases that were read are TGTGCCAGCAGTCAAGGAGGGTCTATGAACACTGAA.